The clone carrying this T cell receptor (beta chain) has a single count. What it binds is not known. Treatment was busulfan-fludarabine conditioning, a marrow graft, and cyclophosphamide on days +3 and +4. Method: immunoSEQ multiplex PCR; TCRdb's copy keeps in-frame clones and lacks some. The sample carries 17,000 or so clones, about 90% recorded once. These data belong to a study of T cells after posttransplantation cyclophosphamide. Study-wide points: Skin or GI-infiltrating T cells shared few TRB sequences with blood. TRB clonality was highly associated with recipient CMV seropositivity and reactivation. Later post-transplant blood repertoires were often dominated by donor CD8+ memory clones.

The V and J ends lost 4 bases and 5 bases, in that order; junction bases with no gene match: 7. From germline, CDR1 is SGDLS and CDR2 YYNGEE. The CDR3 spans 16 residues. The origin of this receptor is a male patient aged 55 to 69 who received an allogeneic stem cell transplant from a related donor and was CMV-positive. The graft donor may be the source of some T cells. This chain links TRBV9 with TRBJ2-3, with 13 bases aligning to TRBD2. The starting material was CD4+ T cells sorted from blood, obtained after allogeneic stem cell transplant with posttransplant cyclophosphamide. This CDR3 is CASSTLAGGPEDTQYF. CDR3 bases: TGTGCCAGCAGCACACTAGCGGGGGGGCCCGAAGATACGCAGTATTTT.